The T cell receptor (beta chain) under discussion was sequenced for a study of CD8+CD57+ T cells in acquired aplastic anemia. This clonotype has a count of ten or more. Trimming left V 1 base short and J 4 bases short, with 13 bases between. Germline CDR1 and CDR2: MGHRA and YSYEKL. There are 15 residues in the CDR3. Template material for TCR beta VDJ and CDR3 profiling consisted of genomic DNA. TCRdb itself ran the reads through MiXCR, one entry per CDR3 protein. The table lists more than 150,000 distinct CDR3 sequences, just over 45% of them singletons. Sequenced: sorted CD4+, CD8+, or CD8+CD57+ T cells (not recorded which) from PBMCs. The receptor comes from a human donor in good health. V is TRBV4-1 and J is TRBJ1-2; tentatively, D is TRBD1 (5 bases). The CDR3 here is CASSQGTGVSYGYTF. The CDR3 nucleotides read TGCGCCAGCAGCCAAGGAACGGGGGTCTCCTATGGCTACACCTTC.